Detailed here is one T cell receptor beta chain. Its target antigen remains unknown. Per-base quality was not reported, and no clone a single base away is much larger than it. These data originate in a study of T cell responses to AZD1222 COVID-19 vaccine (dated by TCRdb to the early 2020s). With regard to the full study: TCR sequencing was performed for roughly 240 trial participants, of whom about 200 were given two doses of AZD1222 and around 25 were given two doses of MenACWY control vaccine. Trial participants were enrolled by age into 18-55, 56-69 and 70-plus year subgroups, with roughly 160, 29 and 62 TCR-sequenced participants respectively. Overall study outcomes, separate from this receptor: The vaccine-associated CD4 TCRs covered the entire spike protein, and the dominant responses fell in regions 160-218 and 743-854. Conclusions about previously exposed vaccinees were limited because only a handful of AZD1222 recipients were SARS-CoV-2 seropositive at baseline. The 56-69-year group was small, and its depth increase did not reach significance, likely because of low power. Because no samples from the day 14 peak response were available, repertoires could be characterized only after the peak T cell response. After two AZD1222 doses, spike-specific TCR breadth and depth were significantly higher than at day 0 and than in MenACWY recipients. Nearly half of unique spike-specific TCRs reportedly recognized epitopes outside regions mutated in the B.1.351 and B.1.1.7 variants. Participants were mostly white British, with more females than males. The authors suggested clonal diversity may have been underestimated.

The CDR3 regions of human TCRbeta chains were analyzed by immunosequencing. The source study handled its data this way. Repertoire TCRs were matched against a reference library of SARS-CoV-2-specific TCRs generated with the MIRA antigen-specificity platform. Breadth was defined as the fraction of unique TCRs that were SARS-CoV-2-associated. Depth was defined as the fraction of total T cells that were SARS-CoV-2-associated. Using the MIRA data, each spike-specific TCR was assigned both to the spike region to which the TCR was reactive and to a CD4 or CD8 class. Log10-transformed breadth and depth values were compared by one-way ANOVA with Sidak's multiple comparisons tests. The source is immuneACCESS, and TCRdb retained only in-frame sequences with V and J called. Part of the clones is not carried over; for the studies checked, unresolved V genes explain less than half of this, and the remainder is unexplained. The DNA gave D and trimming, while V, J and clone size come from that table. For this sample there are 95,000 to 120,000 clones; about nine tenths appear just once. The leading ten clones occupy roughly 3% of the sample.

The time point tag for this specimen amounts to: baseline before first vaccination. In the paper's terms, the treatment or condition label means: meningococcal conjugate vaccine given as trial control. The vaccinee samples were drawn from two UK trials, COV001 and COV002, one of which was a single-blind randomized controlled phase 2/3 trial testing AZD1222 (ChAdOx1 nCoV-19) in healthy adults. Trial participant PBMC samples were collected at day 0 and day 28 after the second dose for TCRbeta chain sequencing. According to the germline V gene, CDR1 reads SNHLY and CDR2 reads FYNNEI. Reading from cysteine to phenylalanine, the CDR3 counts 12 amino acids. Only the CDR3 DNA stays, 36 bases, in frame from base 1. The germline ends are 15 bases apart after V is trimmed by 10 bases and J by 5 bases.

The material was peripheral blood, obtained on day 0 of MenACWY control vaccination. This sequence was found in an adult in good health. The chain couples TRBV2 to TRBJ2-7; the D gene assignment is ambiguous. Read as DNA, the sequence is TGTGCCACCTCCGGGCCCGGGCACGAGCAGTACTTC. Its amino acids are CATSGPGHEQYF.